This T cell receptor (beta chain) was found in a study of response to subunit inactivated influenza vaccine. Overall study results and limits: Every seasonal influenza vaccination brings in few new T cells, the authors suggested.

The CDR3 has 20 residues. Losses at the gene ends were 0 bases for V and 1 base for J; bases not matched to a gene: 10. CDR1 is SGHAT, CDR2 FQDESV, per germline (reference sequence). Concerning this clonotype: Its antigen is unknown.

MiXCR was run by TCRdb on the RT-PCR reads, yielding one entry per CDR3 protein. Counted here are more than 450,000 distinct CDR3 sequences, about 7.6% occurring once; the ten biggest clones make up 13%. Sequenced here: PBMCs from blood, sampled less than 30 months after vaccination. The sequence was obtained from a man in his fifties or sixties who received an inactivated influenza vaccine. The chain uses TRBV11-1 and TRBJ2-6; 9 bases are shared with TRBD1. The DNA of the CDR3 is TGTGCCAGCAGCTTAGCGAAGGGGGACAGGGCTGATTCTGGGGCCAACGTCCTGACTTTC. This gives the protein CASSLAKGDRADSGANVLTF.